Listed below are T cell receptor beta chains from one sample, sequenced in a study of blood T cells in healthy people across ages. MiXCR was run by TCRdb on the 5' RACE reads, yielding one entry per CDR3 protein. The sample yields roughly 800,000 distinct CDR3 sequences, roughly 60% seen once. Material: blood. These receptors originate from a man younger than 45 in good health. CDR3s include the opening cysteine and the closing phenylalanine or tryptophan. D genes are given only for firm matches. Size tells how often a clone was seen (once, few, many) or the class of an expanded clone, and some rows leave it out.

cdr3_nt: TGTGCCAGCAGGCAAAGGGGGCGAGAGACCCAGTACTTC; cdr3_aa: CASRQRGRETQYF; d_call: TRBD1; v_call: TRBV27; j_call: TRBJ2-5; clone_size: few
cdr3_nt: TGCAGTGCTACCCTCGGAGTAGGTGGTTTTGAGCAGTTCTTC; cdr3_aa: CSATLGVGGFEQFF; d_call: .; v_call: TRBV20-1; j_call: TRBJ2-1; clone_size: once
cdr3_nt: TGTGCCAGCGGCGCAACTGGACGGATCTCTGGGGCCAACGTCCTGACTTTC; cdr3_aa: CASGATGRISGANVLTF; d_call: .; v_call: TRBV9; j_call: TRBJ2-6; clone_size: .
cdr3_nt: TGTGCCAGCGGAACCAACACTGAAGCTTTCTTT; cdr3_aa: CASGTNTEAFF; d_call: .; v_call: TRBV27; j_call: TRBJ1-1; clone_size: .
cdr3_nt: TGTGCCAGCAGCCAGACAACACGAATGTATGGGTCCGATTATGGCTACACCTTC; cdr3_aa: CASSQTTRMYGSDYGYTF; d_call: .; v_call: TRBV3-1; j_call: TRBJ1-2; clone_size: .
cdr3_nt: TGTGCCAGCAGCCCTAGCGGGAGACAGGGGGGAAACATTCAGTACTTC; cdr3_aa: CASSPSGRQGGNIQYF; d_call: .; v_call: TRBV7-2; j_call: TRBJ2-4; clone_size: once
cdr3_nt: TGCAGTGCTAGAGATAGGTTGACAGGAAAAGCCTCTAACTATGGCTACACCTTC; cdr3_aa: CSARDRLTGKASNYGYTF; d_call: .; v_call: TRBV20-1; j_call: TRBJ1-2; clone_size: .
cdr3_nt: TGTGCCAGCAGCCAAGATGGTGGGGGCTACACCTTC; cdr3_aa: CASSQDGGGYTF; d_call: .; v_call: TRBV3-1; j_call: TRBJ1-2; clone_size: few
cdr3_nt: TGCAGTGCAGAACGCGGACAGGGAAGGGATGGCTACACCTTC; cdr3_aa: CSAERGQGRDGYTF; d_call: TRBD1; v_call: TRBV20-1; j_call: TRBJ1-2; clone_size: .
cdr3_nt: TGTGCCAGCAGTTCGGCAGGGACTAGCTACGAGCAGTACTTC; cdr3_aa: CASSSAGTSYEQYF; d_call: TRBD2; v_call: TRBV12-3/TRBV12-4; j_call: TRBJ2-7; clone_size: .
cdr3_nt: TGTGCCAGCCAACTTGGGGAGTACGAGCAGTACTTC; cdr3_aa: CASQLGEYEQYF; d_call: .; v_call: TRBV12-3/TRBV12-4; j_call: TRBJ2-7; clone_size: .
cdr3_nt: TGCGCCAGCAGCTTGTCGGGAATTCAGAACAATGAGCAGTTCTTC; cdr3_aa: CASSLSGIQNNEQFF; d_call: .; v_call: TRBV5-1; j_call: TRBJ2-1; clone_size: .
cdr3_nt: TGCGCCAGCAGTCGCCGGGACAGGTCGTCCGAGCAGTACTTC; cdr3_aa: CASSRRDRSSEQYF; d_call: TRBD1; v_call: TRBV5-1; j_call: TRBJ2-7; clone_size: many
cdr3_nt: TGTGCCAGCAGTTTATTGGTAGGGGACAGGGGACACAATGAGCAGTTCTTC; cdr3_aa: CASSLLVGDRGHNEQFF; d_call: TRBD1; v_call: TRBV27; j_call: TRBJ2-1; clone_size: .
cdr3_nt: TGTGCCAGCAGCCAAGTGGGTGCGGGGCCCCGCGAGCAGTACTTC; cdr3_aa: CASSQVGAGPREQYF; d_call: .; v_call: TRBV3-1; j_call: TRBJ2-7; clone_size: few
cdr3_nt: TGTGCCAGCAGCCATCAAACGGGACTACTATACAATGAGCAGTTCTTC; cdr3_aa: CASSHQTGLLYNEQFF; d_call: TRBD2; v_call: TRBV3-1; j_call: TRBJ2-1; clone_size: .
cdr3_nt: TGTGCCACCAGCAGAGATCTTCCGGCAACAGATAACTATGGCTACACCTTC; cdr3_aa: CATSRDLPATDNYGYTF; d_call: .; v_call: TRBV15; j_call: TRBJ1-2; clone_size: .
cdr3_nt: TGCGCCAGCAGCCAAGGGACAGGGTTCTCACCCCTCCACTTT; cdr3_aa: CASSQGTGFSPLHF; d_call: TRBD1; v_call: TRBV4-1; j_call: TRBJ1-6; clone_size: once
cdr3_nt: TGTGCCAGCAGCAACCAGGGGAATGAGCAGTTCTTC; cdr3_aa: CASSNQGNEQFF; d_call: .; v_call: TRBV2; j_call: TRBJ2-1; clone_size: .
cdr3_nt: TGTGCCGGCAGCTTAGTAGGGATAGGAGTCTACGAGCAGTACTTC; cdr3_aa: CAGSLVGIGVYEQYF; d_call: .; v_call: TRBV7-2; j_call: TRBJ2-7; clone_size: .
cdr3_nt: TGCGCCAGCAGCTTGACTCTCCTCACAGATACGCAGTATTTT; cdr3_aa: CASSLTLLTDTQYF; d_call: .; v_call: TRBV5-1; j_call: TRBJ2-3; clone_size: .
cdr3_nt: TGTGCCAGCAGTTCCGTTGGGCTAGCGGGAGGGTCCTCCTACAATGAGCAGTTCTTC; cdr3_aa: CASSSVGLAGGSSYNEQFF; d_call: TRBD2; v_call: TRBV27; j_call: TRBJ2-1; clone_size: few
cdr3_nt: TGCAGCGTTGGCGAGACTGGAAACACCATATATTTT; cdr3_aa: CSVGETGNTIYF; d_call: .; v_call: TRBV29-1; j_call: TRBJ1-3; clone_size: .
cdr3_nt: TGCAGTGCCTTGTACACAGATACGCAGTATTTT; cdr3_aa: CSALYTDTQYF; d_call: .; v_call: TRBV20-1; j_call: TRBJ2-3; clone_size: .
cdr3_nt: TGTGCCAGCAGCCCCCCCTACCGTCTCACTGAAGCTTTCTTT; cdr3_aa: CASSPPYRLTEAFF; d_call: .; v_call: TRBV12-3/TRBV12-4; j_call: TRBJ1-1; clone_size: .
cdr3_nt: TGTGCCAGCAGAACTCAGATCCAAGAGACCCAGTACTTC; cdr3_aa: CASRTQIQETQYF; d_call: .; v_call: TRBV6-1; j_call: TRBJ2-5; clone_size: .
cdr3_nt: TGTGCCAGCAGCCGAGACAGGCGAGGGGTAAAAACCATTCAGTACTTC; cdr3_aa: CASSRDRRGVKTIQYF; d_call: .; v_call: TRBV5-6; j_call: TRBJ2-4; clone_size: once
cdr3_nt: TGTGCCAGCAGTGCACCGGGACTAGGGGTTGCTGAGCAGTTCTTC; cdr3_aa: CASSAPGLGVAEQFF; d_call: TRBD2; v_call: TRBV25-1; j_call: TRBJ2-1; clone_size: .
cdr3_nt: TGTGCCAGCAGCGTTGCGGCGGGAGGGTACAATGAGCAGTTCTTC; cdr3_aa: CASSVAAGGYNEQFF; d_call: TRBD2; v_call: TRBV27; j_call: TRBJ2-1; clone_size: .
cdr3_nt: TGTGCCAGCAACACCCCGACTAGCGGGGGGTGGACAGATACGCAGTATTTT; cdr3_aa: CASNTPTSGGWTDTQYF; d_call: TRBD2; v_call: TRBV5-8; j_call: TRBJ2-3; clone_size: .
cdr3_nt: TGTGCCAGCAGCCCTCAGAGGGATAGCTCCTACGAGCAGTACTTC; cdr3_aa: CASSPQRDSSYEQYF; d_call: .; v_call: TRBV7-2; j_call: TRBJ2-7; clone_size: .
cdr3_nt: TGCAGTGCTTACAGGGGCAACTATGGCTACACCTTC; cdr3_aa: CSAYRGNYGYTF; d_call: TRBD1; v_call: TRBV20-1; j_call: TRBJ1-2; clone_size: .
cdr3_nt: TGTGCCAGCAGCTCTCCCGCCGGGGGTAGAGGTCGCAATGAGCAGTTCTTC; cdr3_aa: CASSSPAGGRGRNEQFF; d_call: .; v_call: TRBV7-9; j_call: TRBJ2-1; clone_size: .
cdr3_nt: TGCAGTGCAGGACTAGCTCAGAGCTCCTACAATGAGCAGTTCTTC; cdr3_aa: CSAGLAQSSYNEQFF; d_call: TRBD2; v_call: TRBV29-1; j_call: TRBJ2-1; clone_size: few
cdr3_nt: TGCAGCGTCAGGGGGGGACAGAACCACAATGAGCAGTTCTTC; cdr3_aa: CSVRGGQNHNEQFF; d_call: .; v_call: TRBV29-1; j_call: TRBJ2-1; clone_size: .
cdr3_nt: TGCAGCGTTGAGGTAGTAGCGGGGCCAAAAAACATTCAGTACTTC; cdr3_aa: CSVEVVAGPKNIQYF; d_call: TRBD2; v_call: TRBV29-1; j_call: TRBJ2-4; clone_size: few
cdr3_nt: TGTGCCAGCAGTCGTATAGGAGATACGCAGTATTTT; cdr3_aa: CASSRIGDTQYF; d_call: .; v_call: TRBV7-6; j_call: TRBJ2-3; clone_size: .
cdr3_nt: TGTGCCAGCAGCCTAGCGGCTAAAAGGAATGAGCAGTTCTTC; cdr3_aa: CASSLAAKRNEQFF; d_call: TRBD2; v_call: TRBV7-2; j_call: TRBJ2-1; clone_size: .
cdr3_nt: TGCAGTGCTAGAGATTTGGCTCGAGGGGAGACCCAGTACTTC; cdr3_aa: CSARDLARGETQYF; d_call: .; v_call: TRBV20-1; j_call: TRBJ2-5; clone_size: .
cdr3_nt: TGTGCCAGCAGTCCGATAAGGGTGAACACTGAAGCTTTCTTT; cdr3_aa: CASSPIRVNTEAFF; d_call: .; v_call: TRBV12-3/TRBV12-4; j_call: TRBJ1-1; clone_size: .
cdr3_nt: TGTGCCAGCAGCTTAGCCTCCCCGGCAGCCTACGAGCAGTACTTC; cdr3_aa: CASSLASPAAYEQYF; d_call: .; v_call: TRBV7-2; j_call: TRBJ2-7; clone_size: .
cdr3_nt: TGCGCCAGCAGCCACCAATCGGGCGGATACACTGAAGCTTTCTTT; cdr3_aa: CASSHQSGGYTEAFF; d_call: .; v_call: TRBV4-1; j_call: TRBJ1-1; clone_size: .
cdr3_nt: TGCAGTGCAAACCGACAGGGGGTGGGTGAAGCTTTCTTT; cdr3_aa: CSANRQGVGEAFF; d_call: TRBD1; v_call: TRBV20-1; j_call: TRBJ1-1; clone_size: .
cdr3_nt: TGTGCCAGCAGCAAGGACTGGGGAGCTTTCTTT; cdr3_aa: CASSKDWGAFF; d_call: .; v_call: TRBV28; j_call: TRBJ1-1; clone_size: .
cdr3_nt: TGTGCCAGCTCACCTTCGGACAGGCCCTACGAGCAGTACTTC; cdr3_aa: CASSPSDRPYEQYF; d_call: TRBD1; v_call: TRBV18; j_call: TRBJ2-7; clone_size: .
cdr3_nt: TGCAGCGTTGAATTTCCGGGACGGACCTACGAGCAGTACTTC; cdr3_aa: CSVEFPGRTYEQYF; d_call: .; v_call: TRBV29-1; j_call: TRBJ2-7; clone_size: few
cdr3_nt: TGTGCCAGCAGCTTAGAGCGGAGATCCGGGGAGCTGTTTTTT; cdr3_aa: CASSLERRSGELFF; d_call: .; v_call: TRBV7-9; j_call: TRBJ2-2; clone_size: .
cdr3_nt: TGTGCCAGCAGCTTAGGAGGGGATCGGGCAGAGACCCAGTACTTC; cdr3_aa: CASSLGGDRAETQYF; d_call: .; v_call: TRBV7-8; j_call: TRBJ2-5; clone_size: .
cdr3_nt: TGTGCCAGCACCACGACTAGCAGGGGGAATGAGCAGTTCTTC; cdr3_aa: CASTTTSRGNEQFF; d_call: .; v_call: TRBV5-5; j_call: TRBJ2-1; clone_size: few
cdr3_nt: TGTGCCTGGAGTGCGACTAAATCTGAGCAGTTCTTC; cdr3_aa: CAWSATKSEQFF; d_call: .; v_call: TRBV30; j_call: TRBJ2-1; clone_size: .
cdr3_nt: TGCAGTGCGCAGGACAGGGACGTGTTGGAGACCCAGTACTTC; cdr3_aa: CSAQDRDVLETQYF; d_call: TRBD1; v_call: TRBV20-1; j_call: TRBJ2-5; clone_size: .
cdr3_nt: TGCAGTGCTAGAGAGCCCCTAGCGGGGGAAGAGACCCAGTACTTC; cdr3_aa: CSAREPLAGEETQYF; d_call: TRBD2; v_call: TRBV20-1; j_call: TRBJ2-5; clone_size: .
cdr3_nt: TGTGCCAGCAGTTGGACAGGGAATTTCGACGAGCAGTACTTC; cdr3_aa: CASSWTGNFDEQYF; d_call: TRBD1; v_call: TRBV28; j_call: TRBJ2-7; clone_size: few
cdr3_nt: TGCAGTGCTACCTCCGGACTAGCGGTGTCCTACGAGCAGTACTTC; cdr3_aa: CSATSGLAVSYEQYF; d_call: TRBD2; v_call: TRBV20-1; j_call: TRBJ2-7; clone_size: .
cdr3_nt: TGCAGCGCCGACCGGGGGGGCTCCTTGAGCCCAGAGACCCAGTACTTC; cdr3_aa: CSADRGGSLSPETQYF; d_call: TRBD2; v_call: TRBV29-1; j_call: TRBJ2-5; clone_size: .
cdr3_nt: TGTGCCAGCAGCTTGTGGGAGGCTAGCACAGATACGCAGTATTTT; cdr3_aa: CASSLWEASTDTQYF; d_call: .; v_call: TRBV11-2; j_call: TRBJ2-3; clone_size: .
cdr3_nt: TGCAGTGCTATCAAAGGACTAGGGGCAGATACGCAGTATTTT; cdr3_aa: CSAIKGLGADTQYF; d_call: TRBD2; v_call: TRBV20-1; j_call: TRBJ2-3; clone_size: few
cdr3_nt: TGTGCCAGCAGCCAGACTAGCGGGGAAGAGACCCAGTACTTC; cdr3_aa: CASSQTSGEETQYF; d_call: TRBD2; v_call: TRBV7-9; j_call: TRBJ2-5; clone_size: .
cdr3_nt: TGCAGCGCAGAGGGTGTAAGGTACAATGAGCAGTTCTTC; cdr3_aa: CSAEGVRYNEQFF; d_call: .; v_call: TRBV29-1; j_call: TRBJ2-1; clone_size: .